The 31 T cell receptor beta chains in this list originate from one sample, sequenced in a study of T cell responses to AZD1222 COVID-19 vaccine. Only in-frame clones appear in the TCRdb table, and some are missing; sequencing was by immunoSEQ multiplex PCR. The table records tens of thousands of clones, around 93% of them present only once. This specimen consisted of peripheral blood, obtained 28 days after the second AZD1222 dose. All receptors derive from an adult who received the AZD1222 COVID-19 vaccine.

The rearrangement links TRBV19 to TRBJ2-5; 13 bases align to TRBD2. V lost 5 bases to trimming and J lost 3 bases; unmatched junction nucleotides: 6. Germline V lookup: CDR1 LNHDA, CDR2 SQIVND (reference sequence). CDR3 length equals 16 residues. CDR3: CASSLPGLAGKETQYF. DNA for the CDR3: TGTGCCAGTAGTCTCCCGGGACTAGCGGGAAAAGAGACCCAGTACTTC.

CDR3 sequence: CASSGQDSFAAGNTIYF. As DNA, the CDR3 is TGTGCCAGCAGCGGACAGGATTCATTCGCGGCTGGAAACACCATATATTTT. The chain has TRBV9 and TRBJ1-3; possibly TRBD1 for D (6 bases). The germline V and J ends were trimmed by 3 bases and 2 bases, with 18 bases remaining between them. The germline CDR1 and CDR2 sequences are SGDLS and YYNGEE. This CDR3 has 17 amino acids.

CDR3 amino acids: CASGTMAGGYTF. DNA of the CDR3: TGTGCCAGCGGGACAATGGCCGGTGGCTACACCTTC. The chain employs TRBV12-3 or TRBV12-4 and TRBJ1-2, with D perhaps matching TRBD1 (6 bases). This CDR3 region has 12 residues. V was cut by 8 bases and J by 7 bases, with 14 bases left in between.

The chain joins TRBV28 to TRBJ2-1; no clear D gene. V lost 4 bases and J 7 bases, leaving 14 bases between the germline ends. The CDR3 sequence is 14 residues long. The germline V gene encodes CDR1 MDHEN and CDR2 SYDVKM. The CDR3 is CASSSPVRGNEQFF. CDR3 coding DNA: TGTGCCAGCAGTTCTCCAGTCCGCGGTAATGAGCAGTTCTTC.

The V and J genes are TRBV24-1 and TRBJ1-2; D ambiguous. CDR1 KGHDR and CDR2 SFDVKD come from the germline V gene. The V end lost 7 bases, the J end lost 8 bases, and 22 bases lay between the germline ends. The CDR3 runs 15 residues. The CDR3 nucleotides are TGTGCCACCAGGTCGTCGAGTGCCGCCCTAGAAGGCTACACCTTC. As protein: CATRSSSAALEGYTF.

This rearrangement joins TRBV5-5 to TRBJ2-7, with D perhaps matching TRBD1 (5 bases). Germline V CDR1 and CDR2: SGHKS, YYEKEE (reference sequence). CDR3 length: 15 amino acids. Trimming pared 6 bases from V and 1 base from J, leaving 17 bases between. Written as DNA, the CDR3 is TGTGCCAGCATCTTTCAGGGTTTTATGTCCTACGAGCAGTACTTC. This encodes CASIFQGFMSYEQYF.

This CDR3 is CASRFARAGELFF. The CDR3 DNA is TGTGCCAGCCGATTCGCGAGGGCCGGGGAGCTGTTTTTT. The chain links TRBV14 to TRBJ2-2, with D maybe TRBD2 (5 bases). The germline V and J ends were trimmed by 8 bases and 6 bases, with 13 bases remaining between them. The CDR3 extends over 13 amino acids. Germline V gene sequence: CDR1 SGHDN, CDR2 FVKESK.

The rearrangement joins TRBV10-3 to TRBJ1-2; D is unclear. Germline V gene lookup returns CDR1 ENHRY and CDR2 SYGVKD. The CDR3 runs to 13 residues. The ends were cut back, 7 bases at V and 1 base at J, with 10 bases in the middle. CDR3 sequence reads: CAITDGDNYGYTF. The CDR3 nucleotides are TGTGCCATCACCGACGGTGATAACTATGGCTACACCTTC.

This clone has a single count. One end of the junction does not line up with germline, which may come from a read error. The chain combines TRBV7-8 with TRBJ2-5; the D call may be TRBD1 or TRBD2 (6 bases each). CDR1 is SGHVS, CDR2 FQNEAQ, per germline. The CDR3 has 15 amino acids. For the CDR3, the DNA is TGTGCCTGCAGCTTAGGTAGGGGGGTTCAAACGACCCAGTACTTC. Amino acid sequence: CACSLGRGVQTTQYF.

V is TRBV24-1 and J is TRBJ2-7; no reliable D call. The CDR3 length is 15 residues. Germline values: CDR1 KGHDR, CDR2 SFDVKD. Trimming pared 5 bases from V and 5 bases from J, leaving 18 bases between. This CDR3 is CATSASDGFRDEQYF. The CDR3 coding sequence is TGTGCCACCAGTGCCTCCGACGGATTTCGAGACGAGCAGTACTTC.

The gene calls are TRBV15 and TRBJ1-1; D is possibly TRBD1 (6 bases). The V gene's germline CDR1 is LNHNV and CDR2 YYDKDF (reference sequence). The CDR3 runs 14 residues. The V end lost 2 bases, the J end lost 5 bases, and 12 bases lay between the germline ends. The CDR3 here is CATSRQGQRTEAFF. The CDR3 DNA is TGTGCCACCAGCAGACAAGGACAGCGGACTGAAGCTTTCTTT.

In this sample, this clone turned up a few times. The chain joins TRBV28 to TRBJ2-7; a weak D match, TRBD1 (5 bases). Trimming removed 7 bases from V and 2 bases from J, with 15 bases in between. This CDR3 is 14 amino acids long. Germline V gene sequence: CDR1 MDHEN, CDR2 SYDVKM. The CDR3 protein is CASTRRQRTYEQYF. CDR3 nucleotide sequence: TGTGCCAGCACCAGAAGACAGAGGACCTACGAGCAGTACTTC.

This clone was seen only once. The chain is built from TRBV27 and TRBJ1-1, with TRBD1 identical over 7 bases. The CDR3 loop spans 16 amino acids. With V trimmed by 2 bases and J by 8 bases, 14 bases remained unmatched. Germline V gene sequence: CDR1 MNHEY, CDR2 SMNVEV (reference sequence). CDR3 nucleotide sequence: TGTGCCAGCAGTTTAACGGGTGGGTCAGGGGGGACAGAAGCTTTCTTT. Translation: CASSLTGGSGGTEAFF.

This sequence joins TRBV27 and TRBJ1-3; 7 bases are a match to TRBD1. Looked up from germline, CDR1 is MNHEY and CDR2 is SMNVEV (reference sequence). The J segment lost 4 bases and the V segment lost 8 bases, leaving 11 bases of the junction unmatched. The CDR3 runs to 15 residues. The CDR3 here is CASSTQGGSGNTIYF. The CDR3 DNA reads as TGTGCCAGCTCCACCCAGGGGGGCTCGGGAAACACCATATATTTT.

The J gene is TRBJ1-3, the V gene TRBV10-3; unclear D gene. The CDR3 spans 14 residues. Germline CDR1 and CDR2: ENHRY and SYGVKD. Deletions cut 0 bases from V and 2 bases from J, with 5 bases between. The DNA of the CDR3 is TGTGCCATCAGTGAGTCAGGCCCTGGAAACACCATATATTTT. Residues: CAISESGPGNTIYF.

V usage is TRBV7-9 and J usage is TRBJ2-1, with D possibly TRBD2 on 6 matching bases. With 1 base removed from V and 8 bases from J, the gap between germline ends came to 12 bases. CDR3 length: 14 residues. Germline CDR1 and CDR2: SEHNR and FQNEAQ (reference sequence). The CDR3 loop reads CASSLGRENHEQFF. The CDR3 DNA is TGTGCCAGCAGCTTAGGACGGGAGAATCATGAGCAGTTCTTC. Supplemented by reference TRBV7-9 and TRBJ2-1, the full variable domain reads DTGVSQNPRHKITKRGQNVTFRCDPISEHNRLYWYRQTLGQGPEFLTYFQNEAQLEKSRLLSDRFSAERPKGSFSTLEIQRTEQGDSAMYLCASSLGRENHEQFFGPGTRLTVL.

The V gene is TRBV18, the J gene TRBJ1-5, with TRBD1 matching over 8 bases. The CDR3 consists of 14 residues. V was pared by 3 bases and J by 5 bases, with 3 bases of the junction left unmatched. Germline V CDR1 and CDR2: KGHSH, LQKENI. The CDR3 nucleotides read TGTGCCAGCTCACCCCGGGACAGGTATCAGCCCCAGCATTTT. Translation: CASSPRDRYQPQHF.

This sequence joins TRBV13 and TRBJ2-2, with unresolved D. The CDR3 totals 11 residues. From germline, CDR1 is PRHDT and CDR2 FYEKMQ (reference sequence). Between the trimmed V and J ends, which lost 1 base and 11 bases, there was a span of 5 bases. CDR3 loop: CASSLAGELFF. The CDR3 nucleotides read TGTGCCAGCAGCTTAGCGGGCGAGCTGTTTTTT.

The chain carries TRBV11-3 and TRBJ2-5; 7 nucleotides align to TRBD2. Germline values: CDR1 SGHNT, CDR2 YENEEA. This CDR3 is 13 amino acids long. With V trimmed by 5 bases and J by 6 bases, 6 bases remained unmatched. In DNA, the CDR3 is TGTGCCAGCAGCCTTGGGAGGGAACAGACCCAGTACTTC. Translating it yields CASSLGREQTQYF.

V is TRBV18 and J is TRBJ2-5; D is unclear. CDR1 KGHSH and CDR2 LQKENI come from the germline V gene. Trimming cost V 3 bases and J 2 bases, with 7 bases left between them. The CDR3 extends over 13 amino acids. CDR3 residues: CASSPRTQETQYF. CDR3 bases: TGTGCCAGCTCACCGAGAACTCAAGAGACCCAGTACTTC.

The V call is TRBV12-3 or TRBV12-4, the J call TRBJ1-1, with 9 positions matching TRBD1. J was trimmed by 5 bases and V by 6 bases; bases with no gene match: 4. The CDR3 extends over 13 amino acids. As DNA, the CDR3 is TGTGCCAGCAGCGGACAGGGGATAACTGAAGCTTTCTTT. The encoded protein is CASSGQGITEAFF.

CDR3 sequence (DNA): TGTGCCAGTAGTACGGACCGACAGACTAATGAAAAACTGTTTTTT. Translation gives CASSTDRQTNEKLFF. The rearrangement links TRBV19 to TRBJ1-4; possibly TRBD1 for D (5 bases). Deletions cut 4 bases from V and 2 bases from J, with 11 bases between. Per the germline V gene, CDR1 is LNHDA and CDR2 is SQIVND (reference sequence). CDR3 length: 15 residues.

This clone was seen only a few times. The chain uses TRBV7-2 and TRBJ1-3; D is unclear. This CDR3 is 14 amino acids long. V was shortened by 1 base and J by 0 bases, with 4 bases between the two germline ends. Germline V lookup: CDR1 SGHTA, CDR2 FQGNSA. CDR3 protein: CASSLEGSGNTIYF. Here the CDR3 DNA reads TGTGCCAGCAGCTTAGAGGGCTCTGGAAACACCATATATTTT.

This clone was found a few times. The gene calls are TRBV2 and TRBJ2-7; 12 nucleotides agree with TRBD2. The junction had 0 bases not matched to a gene; V was cut back by 4 bases and J by 2 bases. The CDR3 has 14 residues. Germline values: CDR1 SNHLY, CDR2 FYNNEI. The CDR3 sequence is CASSGLAGAYEQYF. The CDR3 DNA reads TGTGCCAGCAGTGGACTAGCGGGAGCCTACGAGCAGTACTTC.

The V and J genes are TRBV16 and TRBJ2-5; D may be TRBD1 (5 bases). Germline CDR1 reads KGHSY; CDR2 reads FQNENV. The CDR3 is 13 amino acids. The germline V and J ends were trimmed by 6 bases and 4 bases, with 12 bases remaining between them. The CDR3 DNA sequence: TGTGCCAGCAGACGCCAGGGTGGAGAGACCCAGTACTTC. Protein product: CASRRQGGETQYF.

The chain couples TRBV15 to TRBJ1-5, with 10 bases that match TRBD1. Per the germline V gene, CDR1 is LNHNV and CDR2 is YYDKDF (reference sequence). Trimming took 4 bases from V and 1 from J; bases not matched to a gene: 7. This CDR3 is built from 17 residues. The CDR3 DNA reads TGTGCCACCAGCACCAGACAGGGGGCCCGCAGCAATCAGCCCCAGCATTTT. Encoded protein: CATSTRQGARSNQPQHF.

The chain has TRBV30 and TRBJ1-4; TRBD1 aligns across 10 bases. Germline CDR1 and CDR2: GTSNPN and SVGIG (reference sequence). J lost 7 bases, V lost 3 bases, and 8 bases had no gene match. This CDR3 region has 15 residues. The CDR3 nucleotides read TGTGCCTGGAGCAGGATCGGGACAGGGGCTGAAAAACTGTTTTTT. The encoded protein is CAWSRIGTGAEKLFF.

The chain links TRBV2 to TRBJ2-7; 8 nucleotides match TRBD1. Germline V CDR1 and CDR2: SNHLY, FYNNEI. The CDR3 spans 12 residues. The V gene end was trimmed by 7 bases and the J gene end by 13 bases; junction bases not matched to a gene: 12. The CDR3 DNA reads TGTGCCAGCATGGGACAGGCCTCCTCTTCTTACTTC. Protein sequence: CASMGQASSSYF.

The chain is built from TRBV25-1 and TRBJ2-5; the D gene is possibly TRBD2 (5 bases). The CDR3 consists of 14 residues. Trimming took off 2 bases at V and 5 bases at J, with 12 bases between the two ends. From germline, CDR1 is MGHDK and CDR2 SYGVNS. CDR3 in amino acids: CASSEEGLLETQYF. The CDR3 DNA is TGTGCCAGCAGTGAAGAGGGTCTGCTTGAGACCCAGTACTTC.

The rearrangement uses TRBV10-2 and TRBJ2-3, with a possible D match to TRBD2 (5 bases). Trimming left V 0 bases short and J 1 base short, with 14 bases between. This CDR3 has 17 amino acids. Per germline, CDR1 WSHSY and CDR2 SAAADI. CDR3 nucleotide sequence: TGCGCCAGCAGTGAGTCCCACACTAGGTTGGGCACAGATACGCAGTATTTT. This gives the protein CASSESHTRLGTDTQYF.

The chain employs TRBV28 and TRBJ2-7; no clear D. Germline V gene sequence: CDR1 MDHEN, CDR2 SYDVKM. There are 13 residues in the CDR3. Trimming removed 2 bases from V and 2 bases from J, with 7 bases in between. For the CDR3, the DNA is TGTGCCAGCAGTTTACAGCAGACCTACGAGCAGTACTTC. Its translation: CASSLQQTYEQYF.